The clone carrying this T cell receptor beta chain was counted at least ten times. Its antigen is unknown. The data were taken from a study of human T cells and chemical hapten exposure. Time point described: pre-sensitization, week 0. Treatment defined: therapeutic diphenylcyclopropenone sensitization with weekly scalp DPC. In every case, blood was obtained before the patch test was applied. The V gene lost 5 bases and the J gene lost 3 bases, with 14 bases spanning the gap. CDR1 is DFQATT and CDR2 is SNEGSKA in the germline V gene (reference sequence). CDR3 size: 14 residues. Study-wide results and limits: Sensitizing to DPC left TCRs with a frequency above 1 in 1000 unaltered.

Per the authors' pipeline: Ranging from about 20,000 to 700,000, TCR counts per sample had a median value of 95,638. TCRdb re-called the RACE reads through MiXCR, storing one row per CDR3 protein. In this record, the V and J calls reflect TCRdb's handling and not the investigators' own analysis. The sample carries under 90,000 distinct CDR3 sequences, 9.6% recorded once. The chain joins TRBV20-1 to TRBJ1-3, with a weak D call TRBD1 (5 bases). This clonotype was sampled from a woman in her forties with alopecia areata. Some clones in this sample may be carry-over from other donors' samples. This specimen was whole blood, taken in connection with sensitization to the hapten diphenylcyclopropenone (DPC). CDR3 nucleotides: TGCAGTGCTTCGGCAAGGGGATTTGGAAACACCATATATTTT. It encodes CSASARGFGNTIYF.